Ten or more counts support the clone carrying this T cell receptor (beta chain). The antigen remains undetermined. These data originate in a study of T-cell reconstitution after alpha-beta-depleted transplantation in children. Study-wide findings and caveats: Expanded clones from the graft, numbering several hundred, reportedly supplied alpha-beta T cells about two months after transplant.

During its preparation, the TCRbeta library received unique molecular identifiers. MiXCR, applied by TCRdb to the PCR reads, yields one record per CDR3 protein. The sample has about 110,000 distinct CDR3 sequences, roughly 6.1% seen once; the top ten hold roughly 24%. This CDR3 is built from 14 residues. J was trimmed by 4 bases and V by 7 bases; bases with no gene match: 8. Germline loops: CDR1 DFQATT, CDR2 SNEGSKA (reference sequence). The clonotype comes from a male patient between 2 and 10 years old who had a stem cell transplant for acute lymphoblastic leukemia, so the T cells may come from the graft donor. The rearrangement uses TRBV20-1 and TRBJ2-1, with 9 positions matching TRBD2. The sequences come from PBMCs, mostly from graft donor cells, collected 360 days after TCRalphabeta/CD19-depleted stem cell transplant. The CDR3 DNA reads TGCAGTGGCGTAGCGGGGGCCTCTTACAATGAGCAGTTCTTC. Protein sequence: CSGVAGASYNEQFF.